These T cell receptor beta chains were read from a single sample in a study of T cell responses to AZD1222 COVID-19 vaccine. Clones were sequenced by immunoSEQ multiplex PCR, and TCRdb holds only the in-frame ones, with some missing. The sample shows 120,000 or so clones, approximately 89% of them seen only once. The source was peripheral blood, collected on day 0 of AZD1222 vaccination. The receptors shown here come from an adult in good health. Each CDR3 is given with its conserved first and last residue. D genes are given only for firm matches. Some rows mark clone size as missing; the rest say once, few, many or name a class of expanded clone.

clone_size,d_call,j_call,v_call,cdr3_nt,cdr3_aa
NA,NA,TRBJ2-7,TRBV7-9,TGTGCCAGCAGCTTAGACATCACCCACGAGCAGTACTTC,CASSLDITHEQYF
NA,NA,TRBJ1-5,TRBV28,TGTGCCAGCAGTTTCCCCGTGAAAAGACACCTTAGCAATCAGCCCCAGCATTTT,CASSFPVKRHLSNQPQHF
NA,TRBD1,TRBJ1-5,TRBV7-2,TGTGCCAGCAGCCAGGGGGGGGTGTCCTATCAGCCCCAGCATTTT,CASSQGGVSYQPQHF
once,NA,TRBJ1-5,TRBV29-1,TGCAGCGCAGGACGGGAAAATCAGCCCCAGCATTTT,CSAGRENQPQHF
few,NA,TRBJ2-7,TRBV4-1,TGCGCCAGCAGAGCCAGGGCAGGGGAACGCTACGAGCAGTACTTC,CASRARAGERYEQYF
NA,TRBD1,TRBJ1-4,TRBV11-3,TGTGCCAGCACCCTAGGGCACAGGGGGAATGAAAAACTGTTTTTT,CASTLGHRGNEKLFF
NA,TRBD2,TRBJ2-7,TRBV28,TGTGCCAGCAGAGGGACTAGCGAATACTACGAGCAGTACTTC,CASRGTSEYYEQYF
NA,NA,TRBJ1-4,TRBV27,TGTGCCAGCAGCCGGAGGGGGGGCCGCGAAAAACTGTTTTTT,CASSRRGGREKLFF
few,TRBD1,TRBJ1-1,TRBV29-1,TGCAGCGCCGAAGGGCAGGGGGGTCCCGTGACTGAAGCTTTCTTT,CSAEGQGGPVTEAFF
NA,NA,TRBJ1-2,TRBV19,TGTGCCAGTAGTGCACAGGTTGGCTACACCTTC,CASSAQVGYTF
NA,NA,TRBJ1-1,TRBV6-1,TGTGCCAGCAGTGAAATTGAGGGTCACACTGAAGCTTTCTTT,CASSEIEGHTEAFF
NA,NA,TRBJ2-3,TRBV28,TGTGCCAGCACCCATCCCAGGCTCGGCACAGATACGCAGTATTTT,CASTHPRLGTDTQYF
NA,NA,TRBJ2-1,TRBV2,TGTGCCAGCAAGGTGACTAACTACAATGAGCAGTTCTTC,CASKVTNYNEQFF
NA,TRBD1,TRBJ2-2,TRBV4-2,TGTGCCAGCAGCCGGGACAGATACACCGGGGAGCTGTTTTTT,CASSRDRYTGELFF
NA,TRBD2,TRBJ2-5,TRBV7-2,TGTGCCAGCAGCTTAGCACCGCTAGCGGGGTTGGAGACCCAGTACTTC,CASSLAPLAGLETQYF
few,TRBD1,TRBJ1-1,TRBV11-3,TGTGCCAGCAGGCCCGGACAGGGGAACACTGAAGCTTTCTTT,CASRPGQGNTEAFF